This TCR beta chain was retrieved from a study of blood T cell repertoires in COVID-19. About the study: Material from acute and convalescent COVID-19 was sourced from the United States, Italy and Spain. Sample material is recorded as cDNA or gDNA derived from T cells, B-cell-depleted T cells, or PBMCs.

Before being deemed recovered, Cohort 3 donors had two negative PCRs, clearance, or symptom resolution. The method was immunoSEQ multiplex PCR; TCRdb's version includes in-frame clones alone and lacks a portion of them. The sample lists about 190,000 clones, approximately 78% seen once, with about 18% in the top ten. V lost 2 bases and J lost 5, with 8 bases in between. Germline V CDR1 and CDR2: SGHNT, YYREEE (reference sequence). CDR3 length equals 12 residues. The sequenced sample was PBMCs or T cells enriched from blood (not recorded which). The chain recombines TRBV5-4 with TRBJ2-7; unclear D gene. This sequence originates from a woman aged 45-60 years who had recovered from COVID-19. The CDR3 DNA is TGTGCCAGCAGCTTAAAAGAGAACGAGCAGTACTTC. Translation gives CASSLKENEQYF.